This is a list of T cell receptor beta chains from one sample in a study of HIV-infected patients and healthy controls. MiXCR, applied by TCRdb to the 5' RACE reads, yields one record per CDR3 protein. Of about 18,000 distinct CDR3 sequences in the sample, roughly 19% were seen once. What was sequenced was CD8+ T cells from blood. The receptors stem from a human donor in good health. Each CDR3 is given with its conserved first and last residue. The D gene is left open where the match is weak. Some rows have no size entry. The others give once, few or many, or a class for an expanded clone.

>.|TRBJ1-2|TRBV7-9|.
TGTGCCAGCAGCCCCACGACAGTTAACTATGGCTACACCTTC
CASSPTTVNYGYTF
>.|TRBJ2-3|TRBV13|many
TGTGCCAGCAGTTTGGAAGCAGATACGCAGTATTTT
CASSLEADTQYF
>TRBD2|TRBJ2-7|TRBV30|.
TGTGCCTGGAGACTAGCGGGGGACTACGAGCAGTACTTC
CAWRLAGDYEQYF
>.|TRBJ2-2|TRBV6-2/TRBV6-3|.
TGTGCCAGCAGTTACTCGAGCCGGGCTGGCAACACCGGGGAGCTGTTTTTT
CASSYSSRAGNTGELFF
>TRBD2|TRBJ2-1|TRBV29-1|.
TGCAGCGTTGAAGCTTGGTCGGGGGGTCAAGGGAATGAGCAGTTCTTC
CSVEAWSGGQGNEQFF
>.|TRBJ1-5|TRBV6-1|many
TGTGCCAGCTATGGCGGGGGCTGGAATCAGCCCCAGCATTTT
CASYGGGWNQPQHF
>TRBD1|TRBJ1-3|TRBV27|few
TGTGCCAGCAGGATGACAGGGACTCTCTCTGGAAACACCATATATTTT
CASRMTGTLSGNTIYF
>.|TRBJ2-1|TRBV6-2/TRBV6-3|many
TGTGCCAGCAGTTACCGGGACTACAATGAGCAGTTCTTC
CASSYRDYNEQFF
>.|TRBJ1-2|TRBV20-1|.
TGCAGTGCTAGGGACGTAGGCTATGGCTACACCTTC
CSARDVGYGYTF
>TRBD1|TRBJ2-3|TRBV9|.
TGTGCCAGCAGCCCTGTGGGACAGAGCACAGATACGCAGTATTTT
CASSPVGQSTDTQYF
>TRBD2|TRBJ2-1|TRBV6-2/TRBV6-3|.
TGTGCCAGCAGGGGGGGCTTAGCGGGAGCAGTTTACAATGAGCAGTTCTTC
CASRGGLAGAVYNEQFF
>.|TRBJ1-3|TRBV9|many
TGTGCCAGCAGCGTGTCCGGGGGAAACACCATATATTTT
CASSVSGGNTIYF